This T cell receptor (beta chain) was captured in a study of beta chain features in type 1 diabetes. Study background: Age, gender and cell yields were alike across patients and healthy donors.

In regard to this clone: Its specificity is not known.

V gave up 10 bases and J gave up 0 bases, with 6 bases separating them. Germline loops: CDR1 SEHNR, CDR2 FQNEAQ (reference sequence). The length of the CDR3 is 11 residues. The isolated RNA, all of it, was reverse transcribed, so expressed TCRB transcripts were what got sequenced. Each sample of naive, central memory or regulatory T cells had, on average, around 3.3 million reads. Profiled with immunoSEQ multiplex PCR; TCRdb holds only in-frame clones, not every one. The profile shows around 300,000 clones, around 7.3% of them singletons. Via the markers CD45RO/CCR7/CD25/CD127/CD95/CD27, stem cell-like memory, regulatory, central memory and naive CD4+ cells were sorted. Study-level points and caveats: For Type 1 diabetes patients, all four CD4+ subsets carried TCRB CDR3s that were moderately but significantly shorter.

The chain recombines TRBV7-9 with TRBJ1-1; D is undetermined. The sequenced sample was central memory CD4+ T cells from blood. The origin of this receptor is a woman under 30 in good health. The CDR3: CATRMNTEAFF. The CDR3 region has the DNA TGTGCCACCCGAATGAACACTGAAGCTTTCTTT. The full variable domain, with the rest looked up from reference TRBV7-9 and TRBJ1-1, is DTGVSQNPRHKITKRGQNVTFRCDPISEHNRLYWYRQTLGQGPEFLTYFQNEAQLEKSRLLSDRFSAERPKGSFSTLEIQRTEQGDSAMYLCATRMNTEAFFGQGTRLTVV.